Listed below are T cell receptor beta chains from one sample, sequenced in a study of shared clonotypes between healthy human individuals. The table came from immunoSEQ multiplex PCR; TCRdb's copy has only in-frame clones and leaves some out. The table records 2,500,000 or so clones, over 85% of them present only once. Source material: naive CD4+ T cells from PBMCs. The receptors here all came from a man in his late teens or twenties in good health. Some clones in this sample may be carry-over from other donors' samples. Each CDR3 is given with its conserved first and last residue. The D gene is left open where the match is weak. Clone sizes are given selectively: once, few, many, or a class where the clone is expanded.

v_call	d_call	j_call	clone_size	cdr3_aa	cdr3_nt
TRBV5-1	TRBD1	TRBJ1-5	.	CASSIGTGMEGHQPQHF	TGCGCCAGCAGCATCGGGACAGGGATGGAGGGACATCAGCCCCAGCATTTT
TRBV18	.	TRBJ1-2	.	CASSPPGGNGYTF	TGTGCCAGCTCACCACCGGGGGGAAATGGCTACACCTTC
TRBV7-9	TRBD1	TRBJ2-1	.	CASSVRGQTYNEQFF	TGTGCCAGCAGCGTCCGGGGACAGACATACAATGAGCAGTTCTTC
TRBV5-5	.	TRBJ1-1	.	CASSPTGNTEAFF	TGTGCCAGCAGCCCGACAGGGAACACTGAAGCTTTCTTT
TRBV6-6	.	TRBJ1-1	.	CASSTGGGGTEAFF	TGTGCCAGCAGTACCGGTGGAGGGGGCACTGAAGCTTTCTTT
TRBV4-2	TRBD2	TRBJ2-1	.	CASSQIGLADSRVLRSSDNEQFF	TGTGCCAGCAGCCAAATTGGACTAGCGGACTCGAGAGTCCTCCGGAGCTCTGACAATGAGCAGTTCTTC
TRBV6-1	.	TRBJ2-4	.	CASSLRDEGVQYF	TGTGCCAGCAGTCTACGGGACGAAGGGGTTCAGTACTTC
TRBV6-1	.	TRBJ1-1	.	CASTLDRVAEAFF	TGTGCCAGCACCTTGGACCGGGTGGCTGAAGCTTTCTTT
TRBV5-1	.	TRBJ1-1	.	CASSRGGRPSDEAFF	TGCGCCAGCAGTCGGGGGGGCAGGCCCAGCGATGAAGCTTTCTTT
TRBV10-3	.	TRBJ2-5	.	CAISGGAGHQETQYF	TGTGCCATCAGTGGAGGAGCAGGGCACCAAGAGACCCAGTACTTC
TRBV20-1	.	TRBJ2-7	.	CSARAMYGGYF	TGCAGTGCTAGAGCCATGTACGGGGGGTACTTC
TRBV5-1	TRBD1	TRBJ2-7	.	CASSLAPGQAPYEQYF	TGCGCCAGCAGCTTGGCCCCGGGACAGGCACCCTACGAGCAGTACTTC
TRBV19	TRBD1	TRBJ2-7	few	CASKAGQGRNEQYF	TGTGCCAGTAAGGCCGGACAGGGTCGGAACGAGCAGTACTTC
TRBV27	.	TRBJ1-5	.	CASSGGNQPQHF	TGTGCCAGCAGCGGGGGGAATCAGCCCCAGCATTTT
TRBV27	TRBD1	TRBJ1-5	.	CASSTYRGGGDQPQHF	TGTGCCAGCAGTACCTACAGGGGCGGGGGCGATCAGCCCCAGCATTTT
TRBV2	.	TRBJ2-2	.	CASRIGVPGELFF	TGTGCCAGCAGGATCGGGGTCCCCGGGGAGCTGTTTTTT
TRBV4-3	TRBD2	TRBJ2-3	.	CASSQSPNSGSSDTQYF	TGCGCCAGCAGCCAATCGCCAAATAGCGGGAGCTCAGATACGCAGTATTTT
TRBV5-1	TRBD2	TRBJ2-5	.	CASSLGRTSAFQETQYF	TGCGCCAGCAGCTTGGGAAGGACTAGCGCCTTCCAAGAGACCCAGTACTTC
TRBV19	.	TRBJ2-3	.	CASSIRPQDTQYF	TGTGCCAGTAGTATCCGGCCTCAAGATACGCAGTATTTT
TRBV25-1	.	TRBJ2-7	.	CASSAWWQAYEQYF	TGTGCCAGCAGTGCGTGGTGGCAGGCCTACGAGCAGTACTTC
TRBV30	.	TRBJ1-2	once	CAWTPGQSYGYTF	TGTGCCTGGACTCCCGGACAGTCCTATGGCTACACCTTC
TRBV28	.	TRBJ2-7	.	CASGGQAVYEQYF	TGTGCCAGTGGGGGGCAGGCCGTCTACGAGCAGTACTTC
TRBV6-1	TRBD2	TRBJ2-7	.	CASMRELSSYEQYF	TGTGCCAGCATGCGGGAGTTAAGCTCCTACGAGCAGTACTTC
TRBV29-1	TRBD1	TRBJ1-2	once	CSVDGQGGLYGYTF	TGCAGCGTAGACGGACAGGGGGGTTTATATGGCTACACCTTC
TRBV6-5	.	TRBJ1-1	.	CASSWVGEDTEAFF	TGTGCCAGCAGTTGGGTAGGGGAGGACACTGAAGCTTTCTTT
TRBV11-2	.	TRBJ2-7	.	CASSLVASEQYF	TGTGCCAGCAGCTTAGTGGCCTCCGAGCAGTACTTC
TRBV10-3	.	TRBJ2-3	.	CAISDPQFSPLYADTQYF	TGTGCCATCAGTGACCCGCAGTTTAGCCCACTCTACGCAGATACGCAGTATTTT
TRBV19	.	TRBJ2-2	.	CASSMIGAPGELFF	TGTGCCAGTAGTATGATAGGGGCTCCCGGGGAGCTGTTTTTT